These 28 T cell receptor beta chains came from one sample sequenced in a study of OX40 agonist ivuxolimab in advanced cancers. Some clones are missing from TCRdb's copy, which holds only in-frame ones; the method was immunoSEQ multiplex PCR. The sample carries 70,000 to 95,000 clones, more than 90% recorded once. Specimen: CD4+ or CD8+ T cells sorted from blood, collected in a trial of the OX40 agonist ivuxolimab. All receptors derive from an adult with an advanced solid tumor such as melanoma, head and neck, liver or kidney cancer.

The CDR3 DNA sequence: TGTGCCAGCAGTCCCGGACTAGCGGGCACAGATACGCAGTATTTT. Its translation: CASSPGLAGTDTQYF. The rearrangement joins TRBV27 to TRBJ2-3; TRBD2 matches at 10 bases. The V and J ends lost 5 bases and 1 base, in that order; junction bases with no gene match: 3. The germline gives CDR1 MNHEY, CDR2 SMNVEV (reference sequence). The CDR3 spans 15 residues.

In the case of this clone: The junction and the germline gene differ at one end; a read error may be behind it. The chain links TRBV6-1 to TRBJ1-1, with D unclear. The CDR3 has 10 amino acids. CDR1 and CDR2 from the germline V gene are MNHNS and SASEGT. The CDR3 DNA is TGCCAAACAGCGAACACTGAAGCTTTCTTT. Its protein is CQTANTEAFF.

This sequence joins TRBV5-1 and TRBJ2-4; 13 bases are a match to TRBD2. CDR1 SGHRS and CDR2 YFSETQ come from the germline V gene. The CDR3 extends over 16 amino acids. The V and J ends lost 1 base and 9 bases, in that order; junction bases with no gene match: 7. CDR3 bases: TGCGCCAGCAGCTTGACTAGCGGGAGGGCCTCTATCATTCAGTACTTC. Amino acid sequence: CASSLTSGRASIIQYF.

The rearrangement joins TRBV12-5 to TRBJ1-1; the match to TRBD1 covers 10 bases. V trimming: 3 bases; J trimming: 6 bases; junction bases outside the gene matches: 4. Looked up from germline, CDR1 is LGHNT and CDR2 is FRNRAP. This CDR3 comprises 14 residues. DNA for the CDR3: TGTGCTAGTGGTTTCGGACAGGGGGGTTCTGAAGCTTTCTTT. This gives the protein CASGFGQGGSEAFF.

The chain combines TRBV11-2 with TRBJ2-1; 8 bases align to TRBD2. With V trimmed by 3 bases and J by 7 bases, 5 bases remained unmatched. The germline gives CDR1 SGHAT, CDR2 FQNNGV. This CDR3 is 14 amino acids long. CDR3 sequence: CASSFSGRENEQFF. The CDR3 DNA reads TGTGCCAGCAGCTTTTCCGGGAGGGAAAATGAGCAGTTCTTC.

This rearrangement joins TRBV19 to TRBJ2-2; 8 bases map to TRBD1. J gave up 7 bases and V 6 bases, and 16 bases lay outside the gene matches. Germline CDR1 and CDR2: LNHDA and SQIVND (reference sequence). The CDR3 loop spans 17 amino acids. In DNA, the CDR3 is TGTGCCAGTAGAACAATACCCCCAGACAGGGGTGGCGGGGAGCTGTTTTTT. This codes for CASRTIPPDRGGGELFF.

The V gene is TRBV5-1, the J gene TRBJ2-1; D call uncertain. CDR1 and CDR2 from the germline V gene are SGHRS and YFSETQ. The length of the CDR3 is 13 residues. V lost 4 bases and J 9 bases, leaving 14 bases between the germline ends. The CDR3 DNA is TGCGCCAGCAGCGCCCGCACCGATTCTGAGCAGTTCTTC. Translating it yields CASSARTDSEQFF.

The rearrangement uses TRBV29-1 and TRBJ1-1; D ambiguous. This CDR3 has 16 amino acids. V lost 4 bases and J lost 1, with 19 bases in between. CDR1 and CDR2 from the germline V gene are SQVTM and ANQGSEA. The DNA of the CDR3 is TGCAGCGTTGTATTACCCGGAGGTTCCCGGAACACTGAAGCTTTCTTT. Amino acids: CSVVLPGGSRNTEAFF.

The rearrangement links TRBV19 to TRBJ2-7; TRBD2 aligns across 8 bases. The junction had 7 bases not matched to a gene; V was cut back by 7 bases and J by 2 bases. Germline assignment: CDR1 LNHDA and CDR2 SQIVND (reference sequence). The CDR3 is 14 amino acids. CDR3 residues: CASTPTSGPYEQYF. CDR3 in DNA: TGTGCCAGTACCCCTACTAGCGGCCCCTACGAGCAGTACTTC.

In this sample, this clone turned up once. The V call is TRBV7-3, the J call TRBJ2-1, with 7 bases fitting TRBD2. Per the germline V gene, CDR1 is SGHTA and CDR2 is FQGTGA. Trimming at V came to 4 bases and at J to 9 bases, leaving 3 bases not matched to a gene. The CDR3 length is 12 residues. The CDR3 DNA sequence: TGTGCCAGCAGCTCTAGCGGAGGTGAGCAGTTCTTC. As protein: CASSSSGGEQFF.

The CDR3 DNA is TGCGCCAGCAGCTCCCTACAGCCGCCGACTAGCACAGATACGCAGTATTTT. Protein product: CASSSLQPPTSTDTQYF. The genes are TRBV5-1 and TRBJ2-3, with no clear D. The CDR3 covers 17 residues. Per the germline V gene, CDR1 is SGHRS and CDR2 is YFSETQ. The germline V and J ends were trimmed by 3 bases and 0 bases, with 17 bases remaining between them. The variable domain in full, with the rest retrieved from reference TRBV5-1 and TRBJ2-3, is KAGVTQTPRYLIKTRGQQVTLSCSPISGHRSVSWYQQTPGQGLQFLFEYFSETQRNKGNFPGRFSGRQFSNSRSEMNVSTLELGDSALYLCASSSLQPPTSTDTQYFGPGTRLTVL.

This clone was seen a single time. The sample holds other DNA sequences that translate to the same CDR3. The chain combines TRBV6-1 with TRBJ1-5; unclear D gene. Germline V gene sequence: CDR1 MNHNS, CDR2 SASEGT. This CDR3 has 14 residues. V lost 1 base to trimming and J lost 5 bases, with 9 bases between them. This CDR3 reads CASSEGTPYQPQHF. The CDR3 coding sequence is TGTGCCAGCAGTGAAGGGACCCCATATCAGCCCCAGCATTTT.

This rearrangement joins TRBV21-1 to TRBJ2-5; the table calls TRBD2, which could not be checked here. TRBV21-1 counts as a pseudogene. This CDR3 is 15 amino acids long. The CDR3 reads CASSKDPVGTRPRYF. CDR3 sequence (DNA): TGTGCCAGCAGCAAAGATCCCGTGGGAACTAGGCCACGGTACTTC.

The table lists this clone with a count of one. The CDR3 coding sequence is TGTGCCAGCAGGGACGGGCCCCAATTACATGGGGAGCTGTTTTTT. Amino acid sequence: CASRDGPQLHGELFF. The V call is TRBV27, the J call TRBJ2-2; D unresolved. CDR1 and CDR2 (germline): MNHEY, SMNVEV (reference sequence). V shed 6 bases and J shed 8 bases, with 19 bases lying between them. The CDR3 totals 15 residues.

This clone was observed once. This rearrangement joins TRBV2 to TRBJ1-1; possibly TRBD1 for D (6 bases). Germline V gene sequence: CDR1 SNHLY, CDR2 FYNNEI. V lost 7 bases to trimming and J lost 1 base, with 13 bases between them. This CDR3 is 14 amino acids long. The chain's CDR3 is CASTLRGKNTEAFF. CDR3 bases: TGTGCCAGCACCCTTAGGGGGAAGAACACTGAAGCTTTCTTT.

This clone was picked up one time. The chain joins TRBV11-2 to TRBJ2-7; TRBD2 is a possible D gene (6 bases). Germline CDR1 SGHAT, CDR2 FQNNGV. The CDR3 has 15 residues. V gave up 6 bases and J gave up 0 bases, with 15 bases separating them. CDR3 protein: CASSWDSFSSYEQYF. CDR3 nucleotide sequence: TGTGCCAGCAGTTGGGACTCCTTCTCCTCCTACGAGCAGTACTTC. The complete variable domain, with remaining parts taken from reference TRBV11-2 and TRBJ2-7, reads EAGVAQSPRYKIIEKRQSVAFWCNPISGHATLYWYQQILGQGPKLLIQFQNNGVVDDSQLPKDRFSAERLKGVDSTLKIQPAKLEDSAVYLCASSWDSFSSYEQYFGPGTRLTVT.

Here the CDR3 reads CASSLHGGPTDTQYF. As DNA, the CDR3 is TGTGCCAGTAGTCTTCACGGGGGACCCACAGATACGCAGTATTTT. The V gene is TRBV19, the J gene TRBJ2-3, with D possibly being TRBD2 (6 bases). CDR1 and CDR2 from the germline V gene are LNHDA and SQIVND (reference sequence). The CDR3 covers 15 residues. The V and J ends lost 5 bases and 2 bases respectively, with 14 bases between them.

The chain is built from TRBV18 and TRBJ1-3, with D perhaps matching TRBD1 (6 bases). Germline loops: CDR1 KGHSH, CDR2 LQKENI. Trimming took 3 bases from V and 0 from J, leaving 15 bases between them. The CDR3 covers 17 residues. DNA of the CDR3: TGTGCCAGCTCACCGATAGGCCAGGGGAGCTCTGGAAACACCATATATTTT. Its translation is CASSPIGQGSSGNTIYF.

The chain recombines TRBV4-2 with TRBJ2-5; maybe TRBD2 (6 bases). In germline, CDR1 is LGHNA, CDR2 YNFKEQ. V gave up 2 bases and J gave up 0 bases, with 22 bases separating them. The CDR3 is 19 residues long. CDR3 bases: TGTGCCAGCAGCCAAAGCCGGATCAGCGGGCAGTTGGACCAAGAGACCCAGTACTTC. Its protein is CASSQSRISGQLDQETQYF.

This chain uses TRBV6-5 with TRBJ2-1; D could derive from TRBD1 or TRBD2 (6 bases each). Germline lookup yields CDR1 MNHEY and CDR2 SVGAGI. This CDR3 has 15 amino acids. Trimming left V 8 bases short and J 5 bases short, with 19 bases between. The CDR3 nucleotides are TGTGCCAGCTCCCGGGGGCGGGCAGGAAACAATGAGCAGTTCTTC. Protein product: CASSRGRAGNNEQFF.

There are a few counts of this clone. The gene calls are TRBV5-1 and TRBJ2-2; D may be TRBD2 (5 bases). V lost 3 bases, J lost 2 bases, and 14 bases lay in between. Germline values: CDR1 SGHRS, CDR2 YFSETQ. CDR3 length: 16 residues. CDR3 sequence reads: CASSSELLGNTGELFF. For the CDR3, the DNA is TGCGCCAGCAGCTCTGAACTACTAGGAAACACCGGGGAGCTGTTTTTT.

This sequence joins TRBV18 and TRBJ2-3; no clear D gene. Germline values: CDR1 KGHSH, CDR2 LQKENI. The germline V and J ends were trimmed by 2 bases and 0 bases, with 9 bases remaining between them. This CDR3 region has 15 residues. The CDR3 sequence is CASSPSGQSTDTQYF. The CDR3, as DNA: TGTGCCAGCTCACCATCCGGCCAAAGCACAGATACGCAGTATTTT.

This clone was found a few times. The chain has TRBV28 and TRBJ1-5; D is possibly TRBD1 (5 bases). V gave up 3 bases and J gave up 4 bases, with 10 bases separating them. This CDR3 region has 14 residues. In germline, CDR1 is MDHEN, CDR2 SYDVKM. The CDR3 DNA follows: TGTGCCAGCAGTTTTCGGGGCTTTAATCAGCCCCAGCATTTT. Translation: CASSFRGFNQPQHF.

The CDR3 DNA reads TGTGCCAGCAGCCTGGGGGTAGGTAGAGAGCAGTTCTTC. Its translation is CASSLGVGREQFF. The J gene is TRBJ2-1, the V gene TRBV5-6; D could derive from TRBD1 or TRBD2 (5 bases each). This CDR3 has 13 amino acids. Germline V lookup: CDR1 SGHDT, CDR2 YYEEEE. V was shortened by 4 bases and J by 10 bases, with 15 bases between the two germline ends.

This clone appeared once. V gene TRBV11-2 combines with J gene TRBJ2-2; unclear D gene. This CDR3 contains 15 residues. V was shortened by 1 base and J by 2 bases, with 8 bases between the two germline ends. CDR1 SGHAT and CDR2 FQNNGV come from the germline V gene. CDR3 in DNA: TGTGCCAGCAGCTTAGTACCGTTTAACACCGGGGAGCTGTTTTTT. Protein: CASSLVPFNTGELFF.

V gene TRBV23-1 combines with J gene TRBJ1-2; possibly TRBD1 for D (6 bases). TRBV23-1 falls under the ORF class, with uncertain function. V was cut by 3 bases and J by 8 bases, with 13 bases left in between. This CDR3 has 13 amino acids. The CDR3 nucleotides read TGCGCCAGCAGTCATTTAGGGGGGTCCGGCTACACCTTC. The encoded protein is CASSHLGGSGYTF.

This chain uses TRBV5-4 with TRBJ1-1, with 11 bases lining up with TRBD1. V lost 1 base and J lost 4; bases outside the gene matches: 6. The CDR3 contains 16 residues. Per the germline V gene, CDR1 is SGHNT and CDR2 is YYREEE (reference sequence). Here the CDR3 reads CASSLRGQGEVTEAFF. As DNA, the CDR3 is TGTGCCAGCAGCTTGAGGGGACAGGGGGAAGTCACTGAAGCTTTCTTT. The entire variable domain, with the rest obtained from reference TRBV5-4 and TRBJ1-1, is as follows: ETGVTQSPTHLIKTRGQQVTLRCSSQSGHNTVSWYQQALGQGPQFIFQYYREEENGRGNFPPRFSGLQFPNYSSELNVNALELDDSALYLCASSLRGQGEVTEAFFGQGTRLTVV.

V is TRBV2 and J is TRBJ2-3; D gene ambiguous. Germline CDR1 is SNHLY and CDR2 is FYNNEI. This CDR3 is 11 amino acids long. The ends were cut back, 8 bases at V and 1 base at J, with 4 bases in the middle. DNA for the CDR3: TGTGCCAGCTATCGCACAGATACGCAGTATTTT. It translates to CASYRTDTQYF.